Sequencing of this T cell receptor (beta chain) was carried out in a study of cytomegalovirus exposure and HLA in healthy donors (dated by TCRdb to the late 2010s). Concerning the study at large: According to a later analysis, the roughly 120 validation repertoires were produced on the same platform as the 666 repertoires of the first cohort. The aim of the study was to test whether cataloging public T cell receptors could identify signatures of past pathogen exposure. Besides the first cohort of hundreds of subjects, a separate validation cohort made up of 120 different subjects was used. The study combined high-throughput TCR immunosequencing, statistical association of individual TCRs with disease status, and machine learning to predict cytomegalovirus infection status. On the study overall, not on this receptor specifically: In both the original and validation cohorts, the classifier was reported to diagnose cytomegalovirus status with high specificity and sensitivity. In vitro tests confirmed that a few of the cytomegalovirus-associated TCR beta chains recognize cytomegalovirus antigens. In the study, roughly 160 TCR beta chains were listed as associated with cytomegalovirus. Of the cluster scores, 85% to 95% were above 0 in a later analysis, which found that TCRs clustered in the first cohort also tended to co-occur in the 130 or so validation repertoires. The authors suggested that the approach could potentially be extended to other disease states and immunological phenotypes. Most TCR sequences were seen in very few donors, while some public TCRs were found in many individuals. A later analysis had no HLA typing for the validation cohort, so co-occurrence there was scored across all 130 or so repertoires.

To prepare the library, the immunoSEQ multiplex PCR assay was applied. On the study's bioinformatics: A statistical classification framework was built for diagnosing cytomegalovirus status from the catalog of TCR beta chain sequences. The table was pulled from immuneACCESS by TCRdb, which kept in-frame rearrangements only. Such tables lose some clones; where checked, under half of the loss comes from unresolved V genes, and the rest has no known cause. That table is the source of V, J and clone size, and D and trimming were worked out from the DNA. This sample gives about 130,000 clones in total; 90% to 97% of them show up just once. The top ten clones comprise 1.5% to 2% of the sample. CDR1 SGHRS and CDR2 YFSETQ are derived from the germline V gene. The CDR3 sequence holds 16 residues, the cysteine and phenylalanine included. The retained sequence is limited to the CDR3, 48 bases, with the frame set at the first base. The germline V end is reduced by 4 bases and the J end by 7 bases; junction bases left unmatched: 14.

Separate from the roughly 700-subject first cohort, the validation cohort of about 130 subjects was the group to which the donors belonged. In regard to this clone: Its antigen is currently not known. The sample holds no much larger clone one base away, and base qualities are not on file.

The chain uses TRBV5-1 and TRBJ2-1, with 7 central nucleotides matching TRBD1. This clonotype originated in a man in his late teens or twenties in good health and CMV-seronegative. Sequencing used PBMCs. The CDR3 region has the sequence CASSTRTGKSRNEQFF. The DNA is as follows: TGCGCCAGCAGCACCCGGACAGGAAAATCTAGAAATGAGCAGTTCTTC.